Listed here is a single T cell receptor (beta chain). The antigen is undetermined. This entry comes from a study of cytomegalovirus exposure and HLA in healthy donors. Study-level results: It was fewer than 200 TCR beta chains that were listed as cytomegalovirus-associated.

The junction had 3 bases not matched to a gene; V was cut back by 4 bases and J by 3 bases. Germline lookup yields CDR1 SGHRS and CDR2 YFSETQ. The CDR3 is 14 residues long. The data were produced by immunoSEQ multiplex PCR, yet TCRdb's version contains in-frame clones alone and is incomplete. Seen here are roughly 120,000 clones, approximately 90% observed once, and the top ten hold approximately 1.8%. This TCR was sampled from a man younger than 30 in good health and CMV-seronegative. This chain uses TRBV5-1 with TRBJ2-3, with TRBD2 matching 9 bases. The sequenced sample was PBMCs. The CDR3 DNA reads TGCGCCAGCAGCACTGGACTAGCGACAGATACGCAGTATTTT. Its translation is CASSTGLATDTQYF.